These T cell receptor beta chains were read from a single sample in a study of blood T cell repertoires in COVID-19. The protocol was immunoSEQ multiplex PCR, while the TCRdb copy is restricted to in-frame clones and leaves out a portion. The sample has approximately 170,000 clones, about 86% seen once. The sample comprised peripheral blood. These TCRs come from a woman in her 70s with acute or convalescent COVID-19. The CDR3 runs from the conserved cysteine through the conserved F or W. Each record gives: D gene, clone size, J gene, V gene, CDR3 DNA, CDR3 protein. D genes are given only for firm matches. Clone size is not always given. Where it is, it says once, few, many or a class for expanded clones.

>-|once|TRBJ1-5|TRBV7-8
TGTGCCAGCAGCCAAATGGACAGTAGCGGGCAGCCCCAGCATTTT
CASSQMDSSGQPQHF
>-|-|TRBJ1-5|TRBV28
TGTGCCAGCAGGGGACACCTAAGGAATCAGCCCCAGCATTTT
CASRGHLRNQPQHF
>TRBD1|once|TRBJ2-1|TRBV18
TGTGCCAGCTCACCATCTCAGGGCAGGGGGCGAAGGAATGAGCAGTTCTTC
CASSPSQGRGRRNEQFF
>-|-|TRBJ1-5|TRBV4-2
TGTGCCAGCAGCCAGGAGAGGGGGGGCCAGCCCCAGCATTTT
CASSQERGGQPQHF
>-|-|TRBJ1-5|TRBV7-9
TGTGCCAGCAGCTTGGGGCAGGCTAATCAGCCCCAGCATTTT
CASSLGQANQPQHF
>TRBD1|-|TRBJ2-3|TRBV12-3/TRBV12-4
TGTGCCAGCAGTCCGGGACAGTCAGATACGCAGTATTTT
CASSPGQSDTQYF
>-|-|TRBJ1-1|TRBV11-2
TGTGCCAGCAGCTTAGATCCGGGGGGCGCCGGATTCGGCACTGAAGCTTTCTTT
CASSLDPGGAGFGTEAFF
>-|-|TRBJ2-1|TRBV29-1
TGCAGCGTTGATGATCTCGGCTACAATGAGCAGTTCTTC
CSVDDLGYNEQFF
>-|-|TRBJ1-5|TRBV7-8
TGTGCCAGCAGCTTAGCAGGGGGTAAAAGCAATCAGCCCCAGCATTTT
CASSLAGGKSNQPQHF
>TRBD1|-|TRBJ2-7|TRBV5-1
TGCGCCAGCAGCTTGGCCCCGGGACAGAACTACGAGCAGTACTTC
CASSLAPGQNYEQYF
>TRBD2|-|TRBJ2-7|TRBV4-3
TGCGCCAGCAGCCAAGAATTAGGTCCCCCGGGTAGCGGGAGTTCCTACGAGCAGTACTTC
CASSQELGPPGSGSSYEQYF
>-|-|TRBJ2-2|TRBV5-1
TGCGCCAGCAGCTTGTCAGGGAACACCGGGGAGCTGTTTTTT
CASSLSGNTGELFF
>TRBD2|-|TRBJ2-3|TRBV7-2
TGTGCCAGCAGCTTAGCCCTAGCGGGGGGCGGAGATACGCAGTATTTT
CASSLALAGGGDTQYF
>-|few|TRBJ2-7|TRBV27
TGTGCCAGCAGTTTGCGCCGCGGGAAGACATCTTACGAGCAGTACTTC
CASSLRRGKTSYEQYF
>-|-|TRBJ1-1|TRBV5-1
TGCGCCAGCAGCTTAACAGGGTCGAGGAACACTGAAGCTTTCTTT
CASSLTGSRNTEAFF
>-|-|TRBJ2-7|TRBV5-1
TGCGCCAGCAGCCGCCTCGGGACCTACGAGCAGTACTTC
CASSRLGTYEQYF
>-|-|TRBJ2-5|TRBV14
TGTGCCAGCAGCCGCAGGGTCGGGGAGACCCAGTACTTC
CASSRRVGETQYF
>-|-|TRBJ2-5|TRBV24-1
TGTGCCACCAGTGATTTCGGGGAGACCCAGTACTTC
CATSDFGETQYF
>-|-|TRBJ2-5|TRBV18
TGTGCCACCAAACACGGGGTTCAAGAGACCCAGTACTTC
CATKHGVQETQYF
>TRBD1|few|TRBJ1-6|TRBV3-1/TRBV3-2
TGTGCCAGCAGCCAAACGGACAGGCGTTCACCCCTCCACTTT
CASSQTDRRSPLHF
>TRBD2|-|TRBJ2-1|TRBV5-6
TGTGCCAGCAGTCCCGAGCGGGAGCCCTCCTACAATGAGCAGTTCTTC
CASSPEREPSYNEQFF
>-|few|TRBJ1-4|TRBV7-2
TGTGCCAGCAGCTTGATGGGGGCAGCTAATGAAAAACTGTTTTTT
CASSLMGAANEKLFF
>-|-|TRBJ1-2|TRBV2
TGTGCCAGCAGTGAAGCGTTCAAGGGGAACAAGTATGGCTACACCTTC
CASSEAFKGNKYGYTF
>TRBD1|-|TRBJ1-1|TRBV3-1/TRBV3-2
TGTGCCAGCAGCCACTACGGACAGGGGAGCACTGAAGCTTTCTTT
CASSHYGQGSTEAFF
>TRBD2|-|TRBJ2-1|TRBV6-1
TGTGCCAGCAGTGACGCCGGGACTAGCGGGAGAAGAGGAAATGAGCAGTTCTTC
CASSDAGTSGRRGNEQFF
>-|-|TRBJ2-2|TRBV6-6
TGTGCCAGCAGTTATGGTAGGGGGAGCACCGGGGAGCTGTTTTTT
CASSYGRGSTGELFF
>-|-|TRBJ2-1|TRBV6-2/TRBV6-3
TGTGCCAGCAGTTACTCCATTTACGGGTACGGTTTTGATGAGCAGTTCTTC
CASSYSIYGYGFDEQFF
>-|-|TRBJ2-7|TRBV5-6
TGTGCCAGCAGATCCGAGGGGGACTACGAGCAGTACTTC
CASRSEGDYEQYF
>-|-|TRBJ2-2|TRBV13
TGTGCCAGCAGCCCGGTCCCCGGGGAGCTGTTTTTT
CASSPVPGELFF
>TRBD2|-|TRBJ2-2|TRBV2
TGTGCCAGCAGTGAAAGGTCTAGCGGGAGCGCCGGGGAGCTGTTTTTT
CASSERSSGSAGELFF
>-|-|TRBJ1-3|TRBV5-1
TGCGCCAGCAGCGAACAGACAGGCTCTGGAAACACCATATATTTT
CASSEQTGSGNTIYF
>-|-|TRBJ2-1|TRBV5-1
TGCGCCAGCAGGCCTAGAGGCTACAATGAGCAGTTCTTC
CASRPRGYNEQFF
>-|-|TRBJ2-5|TRBV6-2/TRBV6-3
TGTGCCAGCAGTTTCGGGGATCAGACCCAGTACTTC
CASSFGDQTQYF
>-|-|TRBJ1-1|TRBV14
TGTGCCAGCAGCCAGAACAGCATGAACACTGAAGCTTTCTTT
CASSQNSMNTEAFF
>TRBD1|-|TRBJ2-7|TRBV29-1
TGCAGCGGCGGACAGGGGGAGGGCTACGAGCAGTACTTC
CSGGQGEGYEQYF
>-|-|TRBJ1-2|TRBV6-6
TGTGCCAGCAGGGAGCAGTCCCATGGCTACACCTTC
CASREQSHGYTF
>TRBD1|-|TRBJ1-4|TRBV4-2
TGTGCCAGCAGCCAAGAGGGGACAGGAGCTGAAAAACTGTTTTTT
CASSQEGTGAEKLFF
>TRBD1|-|TRBJ1-1|TRBV19
TGTGCCAGTAGTATCCCGGCGGGGACAGGGGAAGCTTTCTTT
CASSIPAGTGEAFF
>TRBD1|-|TRBJ2-1|TRBV30
TGTGCCTGGAGCCTGGCCGGGACAGGGGGCGATGAGCAGTTCTTC
CAWSLAGTGGDEQFF
>TRBD2|-|TRBJ2-5|TRBV28
TGTGCCAGCAAAGAACCTAGCGGGAGAAAAATCCAAGAGACCCAGTACTTC
CASKEPSGRKIQETQYF
>TRBD2|once|TRBJ2-7|TRBV6-6
TGTGCCAGCAGTTCATGGACTGGGGGGGCCTACGAGCAGTACTTC
CASSSWTGGAYEQYF
>TRBD1|-|TRBJ2-6|TRBV15
TGTGCCACCAGCAGAGGGGGGACAGTGGTTGGAGGGGCCAACGTCCTGACTTTC
CATSRGGTVVGGANVLTF
>-|-|TRBJ2-2|TRBV5-1
TGCGCCAGCAGCTTGATGGCGGGGTACACCGGGGAGCTGTTTTTT
CASSLMAGYTGELFF